This TCR beta chain was found in a study of neoadjuvant nivolumab and ipilimumab in lung cancer. General study results and limits: Higher pretherapy blood TCR richness went with higher resected-tumor richness. TCR richness and clonality were higher in tumors than adjacent uninvolved lung. TCR receptors were sequenced in few samples.

TCRdb's copy holds only in-frame clones and misses some; the assay was immunoSEQ multiplex PCR. The sample carries thousands of clones, roughly 76% recorded once. Remarks on this clone: No antigen is known for it.

The V gene lost 1 base and the J gene lost 0 bases, with 9 bases spanning the gap. CDR1 is LGHNA and CDR2 is YSLEER in the germline V gene. The CDR3 totals 15 residues. The input for sequencing was normal lung tissue adjacent to the tumor, taken after neoadjuvant nivolumab, alone or with ipilimumab, at or shortly before surgery. V usage is TRBV4-3 and J usage is TRBJ1-2; TRBD1 might be the D (6 bases). This TCR was recovered from an adult with non-small cell lung cancer. Some clones in this sample may be carry-over from other donors' samples. CDR3 loop: CASSQGTGSNYGYTF. The CDR3 region has the DNA TGCGCCAGCAGCCAAGGAACAGGGTCTAACTATGGCTACACCTTC.